Listed below are T cell receptor beta chains from one sample, sequenced in a study of blood T cells in healthy people across ages. Each CDR3 protein gets one entry after TCRdb re-called the 5' RACE reads with MiXCR. This table holds more than 750,000 distinct CDR3 sequences, 29% found once. This sample was also put to use in a study of T cells of mothers and their children.

Sequenced: blood. These receptor sequences come from a woman aged 40 to 50 in good health. CDR3s include the opening cysteine and the closing phenylalanine or tryptophan. Fields, in order: J gene, D gene, clone size, V gene, CDR3 DNA, CDR3 protein. The D gene is left open where the match is weak. The size field is filled for only some rows; it gives once, few, many or a size class.

J gene: TRBJ1-1
D gene: -
clone size: -
V gene: TRBV9
CDR3 DNA: TGTGCCAGCAGCGTAAGGGTTGAAGTGAACACTGAAGCTTTCTTT
CDR3 protein: CASSVRVEVNTEAFF

J gene: TRBJ2-7
D gene: -
clone size: -
V gene: TRBV6-5
CDR3 DNA: TGTGCCAGCAGTTACCAGGGACCGAAAGGGTACGAGCAGTACTTC
CDR3 protein: CASSYQGPKGYEQYF

J gene: TRBJ1-4
D gene: -
clone size: -
V gene: TRBV15
CDR3 DNA: TGTGCCACCAGCAGAGAGGGCAGATTGACTAATGAAAAACTGTTTTTT
CDR3 protein: CATSREGRLTNEKLFF

J gene: TRBJ1-1
D gene: -
clone size: few
V gene: TRBV27
CDR3 DNA: TGTGCCAGCAGTTTAGACCACCGCACTGAAGCTTTCTTT
CDR3 protein: CASSLDHRTEAFF

J gene: TRBJ2-2
D gene: TRBD1
clone size: -
V gene: TRBV6-4
CDR3 DNA: TGTGCCAGCAGAGGACAGGGTTCGAACACCGGGGAGCTGTTTTTT
CDR3 protein: CASRGQGSNTGELFF

J gene: TRBJ2-7
D gene: -
clone size: -
V gene: TRBV15
CDR3 DNA: TGTGCCACCAGCAGAGAGGGGGTAAGGTCCTACGAGCAGTACTTC
CDR3 protein: CATSREGVRSYEQYF

J gene: TRBJ1-1
D gene: TRBD1
clone size: few
V gene: TRBV6-4
CDR3 DNA: TGTGCCAACCGACAGGGGTCGGTCGCTTTCTTT
CDR3 protein: CANRQGSVAFF

J gene: TRBJ1-1
D gene: -
clone size: many
V gene: TRBV5-1
CDR3 DNA: TGCGCCAGCAGCTTGGGACACGGGAACACTGAAGCTTTCTTT
CDR3 protein: CASSLGHGNTEAFF

J gene: TRBJ1-1
D gene: -
clone size: -
V gene: TRBV7-3
CDR3 DNA: TGTGCCAGCAGCTTAAATACCGGGGGCACTGAAGCTTTCTTT
CDR3 protein: CASSLNTGGTEAFF

J gene: TRBJ2-7
D gene: TRBD1
clone size: -
V gene: TRBV7-9
CDR3 DNA: TGTGCCAGCAGCTATTCGGACAGGGGGCGCGTTGATGGGCAGTACTTC
CDR3 protein: CASSYSDRGRVDGQYF

J gene: TRBJ2-4
D gene: -
clone size: many
V gene: TRBV28
CDR3 DNA: TGTGCCAGCAGTTTTGTGAACATTCAGTACTTC
CDR3 protein: CASSFVNIQYF

J gene: TRBJ1-1
D gene: TRBD1
clone size: few
V gene: TRBV18
CDR3 DNA: TGTGCCAGCTCACCAGGGACAGGGGGCTTTTACACTGAAGCTTTCTTT
CDR3 protein: CASSPGTGGFYTEAFF

J gene: TRBJ1-2
D gene: TRBD1
clone size: many
V gene: TRBV12-3/TRBV12-4
CDR3 DNA: TGTGCCAGCAAACCCGGGACAGGTCTCTATGGCTACACCTTC
CDR3 protein: CASKPGTGLYGYTF

J gene: TRBJ1-2
D gene: TRBD1
clone size: -
V gene: TRBV18
CDR3 DNA: TGTGCCAGCTCACCTGAGACAGGGGGCAGCTCAATCTATGGCTACACCTTC
CDR3 protein: CASSPETGGSSIYGYTF

J gene: TRBJ2-3
D gene: -
clone size: many
V gene: TRBV21-1
CDR3 DNA: TGTGCCAGCAGCCCACCGGGCCCCACAGATACGCAGTATTTT
CDR3 protein: CASSPPGPTDTQYF

J gene: TRBJ2-1
D gene: -
clone size: many
V gene: TRBV4-1
CDR3 DNA: TGCGCCAGCAGCCAAGATGTCGGACCTGAGCAGTTCTTC
CDR3 protein: CASSQDVGPEQFF

J gene: TRBJ2-6
D gene: TRBD1
clone size: few
V gene: TRBV28
CDR3 DNA: TGTGCCAGCAGTGCCGGGGGTGGGTACAGGGGGCGATCCGGGGCCAACGTCCTGACTTTC
CDR3 protein: CASSAGGGYRGRSGANVLTF

J gene: TRBJ2-1
D gene: -
clone size: -
V gene: TRBV19
CDR3 DNA: TGTGCCAGTAGTATCATTCCAGGCTCCTACAATGAGCAGTTCTTC
CDR3 protein: CASSIIPGSYNEQFF

J gene: TRBJ1-2
D gene: -
clone size: many
V gene: TRBV28
CDR3 DNA: TGTGCCAGCAACGACAGCTTCTATGGCTACACCTTC
CDR3 protein: CASNDSFYGYTF

J gene: TRBJ1-6
D gene: -
clone size: few
V gene: TRBV19
CDR3 DNA: TGTGCCAGTAGTATATGGGGACACGCACCCCTCCACTTT
CDR3 protein: CASSIWGHAPLHF

J gene: TRBJ2-7
D gene: -
clone size: many
V gene: TRBV7-8
CDR3 DNA: TGTGCCAGCAGCTTAGGGGGAGTCACCTACGAGCAGTACTTC
CDR3 protein: CASSLGGVTYEQYF

J gene: TRBJ2-7
D gene: -
clone size: many
V gene: TRBV29-1
CDR3 DNA: TGCAGCACCCGACAGCTTTCGTCCTACGAGCAGTACTTC
CDR3 protein: CSTRQLSSYEQYF

J gene: TRBJ2-7
D gene: TRBD1
clone size: many
V gene: TRBV18
CDR3 DNA: TGTGCCAGCTCACCGGGACAGGGGTTCTCCTACGAGCAGTACTTC
CDR3 protein: CASSPGQGFSYEQYF

J gene: TRBJ2-1
D gene: TRBD2
clone size: -
V gene: TRBV9
CDR3 DNA: TGTGCCAGCAACCCAGGGCGGGAGTCCTACAATGAGCAGTTCTTC
CDR3 protein: CASNPGRESYNEQFF

J gene: TRBJ1-3
D gene: -
clone size: -
V gene: TRBV29-1
CDR3 DNA: TGCAGCGTTGCTTCAGGCTCTGGAAACACCATATATTTT
CDR3 protein: CSVASGSGNTIYF

J gene: TRBJ2-7
D gene: -
clone size: -
V gene: TRBV28
CDR3 DNA: TGTGCCAGCAGTAAAACCGGGATTGGCGAGCAGTACTTC
CDR3 protein: CASSKTGIGEQYF

J gene: TRBJ2-6
D gene: -
clone size: -
V gene: TRBV28
CDR3 DNA: TGTGCCAGCAGTTTTATCGGAAGCTCTGGGGCCAACGTCCTGACTTTC
CDR3 protein: CASSFIGSSGANVLTF

J gene: TRBJ1-4
D gene: -
clone size: -
V gene: TRBV20-1
CDR3 DNA: TGCAGTGCTACCCCAGGGTCAATGAATGAAAAACTGTTTTTT
CDR3 protein: CSATPGSMNEKLFF

J gene: TRBJ2-1
D gene: TRBD1
clone size: -
V gene: TRBV6-2/TRBV6-3
CDR3 DNA: TGTGCCAGCAGTTACTCCGGACAGGGGCAGTTCTTC
CDR3 protein: CASSYSGQGQFF

J gene: TRBJ1-6
D gene: TRBD1
clone size: -
V gene: TRBV6-4
CDR3 DNA: TGTGCCAGCAGTGCGGACAGGGATTCACCCCTCCACTTT
CDR3 protein: CASSADRDSPLHF

J gene: TRBJ2-7
D gene: TRBD1
clone size: -
V gene: TRBV30
CDR3 DNA: TGTGCCTGGAGTCCGGACAGGGGTTCCTACGAGCAGTACTTC
CDR3 protein: CAWSPDRGSYEQYF

J gene: TRBJ1-5
D gene: -
clone size: -
V gene: TRBV28
CDR3 DNA: TGTGCCACCAACCCCGCAGGAAATCAGCCCCAGCATTTT
CDR3 protein: CATNPAGNQPQHF

J gene: TRBJ2-7
D gene: TRBD1
clone size: few
V gene: TRBV27
CDR3 DNA: TGTGCCAGCAGTTCCCATCATCCAGAACAGGGGAACGAGCAGTACTTC
CDR3 protein: CASSSHHPEQGNEQYF

J gene: TRBJ2-1
D gene: -
clone size: many
V gene: TRBV6-1
CDR3 DNA: TGTGCCAGCAGCCCGGGACCACGGGTGGCGGCATACAATGAGCAGTTCTTC
CDR3 protein: CASSPGPRVAAYNEQFF

J gene: TRBJ2-5
D gene: TRBD1
clone size: -
V gene: TRBV12-3/TRBV12-4
CDR3 DNA: TGTGCCAGCAGGAGACAGGGGGCTGGAGAGGCCCAGTACTTC
CDR3 protein: CASRRQGAGEAQYF

J gene: TRBJ1-6
D gene: -
clone size: -
V gene: TRBV18
CDR3 DNA: TGTGCCAGCTCACCAGGCTTCACGTATTCACCCCTCCACTTT
CDR3 protein: CASSPGFTYSPLHF

J gene: TRBJ2-5
D gene: -
clone size: many
V gene: TRBV7-2
CDR3 DNA: TGTGCCAGCAGCTCGCGAGGGACCCAAGAGACCCAGTACTTC
CDR3 protein: CASSSRGTQETQYF

J gene: TRBJ2-3
D gene: -
clone size: -
V gene: TRBV24-1
CDR3 DNA: TGTGCCACCAGTGATCGACAAATGGGTACGCAGTATTTT
CDR3 protein: CATSDRQMGTQYF